The present T cell receptor beta chain was sequenced within a study of cytomegalovirus exposure and HLA in healthy donors. The germline CDR1 and CDR2 sequences are SGHRS and YFSETQ. CDR3 length equals 13 residues. The PCR ran on 60 Vbeta and 13 Jbeta primers. Sequencing was performed with immunoSEQ multiplex PCR; in TCRdb, only in-frame clones are kept and a portion is missing. This repertoire shows 110,000 to 150,000 clones, around three quarters found once; its top ten account for 2% to 3%. The sequence came from a woman aged 18-29 years in good health and CMV-seropositive. The sample taken for sequencing was PBMCs. The chain employs TRBV5-1 and TRBJ2-5; 7 bases match TRBD1. The DNA end lines up better with TRBJ2-7; the J call may be wrong. For the CDR3, the DNA is TGCGCCAGCAGCATTACAGGGGCAAACGAGCAGTACTTC. Protein sequence: CASSITGANEQYF.